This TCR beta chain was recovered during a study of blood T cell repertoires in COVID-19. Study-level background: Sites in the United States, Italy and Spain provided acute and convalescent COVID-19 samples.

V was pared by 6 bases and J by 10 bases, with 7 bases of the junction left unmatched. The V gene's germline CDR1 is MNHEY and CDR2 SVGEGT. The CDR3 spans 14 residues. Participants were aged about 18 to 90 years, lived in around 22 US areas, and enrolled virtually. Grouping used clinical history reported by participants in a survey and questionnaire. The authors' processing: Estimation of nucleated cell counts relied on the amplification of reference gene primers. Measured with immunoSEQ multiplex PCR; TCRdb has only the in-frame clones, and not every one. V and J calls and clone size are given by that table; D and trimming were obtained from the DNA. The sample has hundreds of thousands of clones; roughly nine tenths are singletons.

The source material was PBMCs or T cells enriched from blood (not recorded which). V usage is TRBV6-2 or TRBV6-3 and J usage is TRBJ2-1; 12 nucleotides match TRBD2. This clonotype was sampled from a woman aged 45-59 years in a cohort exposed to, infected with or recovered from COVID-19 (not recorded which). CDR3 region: CASRPSGGAEEQFF. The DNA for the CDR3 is TGTGCCAGCAGACCTAGCGGGGGGGCAGAAGAGCAGTTCTTC.